This TCR beta chain was sequenced for a study of blood T cell repertoires in COVID-19. Repertoires were generated with immunoSEQ multiplex PCR, while TCRdb's copy carries only in-frame clones and drops some. Of approximately 32,000 clones listed, 85% to 90% are singletons. Germline CDR1 is LNHDA and CDR2 is SQIVND (reference sequence). The V gene end was trimmed by 7 bases and the J gene end by 5 bases; junction bases not matched to a gene: 7. The CDR3 has 14 amino acids. The source of this sequence is a woman in her 70s with active COVID-19. Material for sequencing was peripheral blood. The V call is TRBV19, the J call TRBJ1-1, with TRBD1 matching 10 bases. The CDR3, as DNA: TGTGCCAGTATGGTCGGGACAGGGGTTACTGAAGCTTTCTTT. It translates to CASMVGTGVTEAFF.